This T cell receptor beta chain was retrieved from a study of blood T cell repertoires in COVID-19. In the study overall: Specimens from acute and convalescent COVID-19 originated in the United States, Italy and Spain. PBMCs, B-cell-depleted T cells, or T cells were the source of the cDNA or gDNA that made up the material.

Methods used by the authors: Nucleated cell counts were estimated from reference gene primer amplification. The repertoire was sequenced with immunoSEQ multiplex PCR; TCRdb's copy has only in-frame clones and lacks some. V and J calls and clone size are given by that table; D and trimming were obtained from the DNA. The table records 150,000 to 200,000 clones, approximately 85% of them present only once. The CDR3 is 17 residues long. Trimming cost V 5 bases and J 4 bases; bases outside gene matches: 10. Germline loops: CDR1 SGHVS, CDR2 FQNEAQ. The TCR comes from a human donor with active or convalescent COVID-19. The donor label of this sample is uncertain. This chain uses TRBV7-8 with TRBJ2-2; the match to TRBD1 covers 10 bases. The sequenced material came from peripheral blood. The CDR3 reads CASSPLLGQGSTGELFF. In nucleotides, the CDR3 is TGTGCCAGCAGCCCCCTACTGGGACAGGGGAGCACCGGGGAGCTGTTTTTT.